This T cell receptor (beta chain) appears in the sequencing data of a study of blood T cell repertoires in COVID-19. Study-level information: Sites across the United States, Italy and Spain contributed samples from acute and convalescent COVID-19.

Source study methods: Amplified reference gene primers provided the basis for estimating nucleated cell counts. Repertoires were generated with immunoSEQ multiplex PCR, while TCRdb's copy carries only in-frame clones and drops some. The V and J calls and clone size come from that table; D and trimming were worked out from the DNA. The table shows hundreds of thousands of clones, with around 87% occurring only once. The CDR3 loop spans 14 amino acids. Trimming took 8 bases from V and 3 from J, leaving 16 bases between them. Germline-derived CDR1 and CDR2 are MNHEY and SMNVEV (reference sequence). This clone was picked up one time.

This rearrangement joins TRBV27 to TRBJ1-2, with a weak D call TRBD1 (6 bases). The TCR originated in a woman aged 60-75 years with COVID-19, enrolled during active disease. Sequences were obtained from peripheral blood. CDR3 coding DNA: TGTGCCAGCTCGAGACGGGACACCTACTATGGCTACACCTTC. This sequence encodes CASSRRDTYYGYTF.